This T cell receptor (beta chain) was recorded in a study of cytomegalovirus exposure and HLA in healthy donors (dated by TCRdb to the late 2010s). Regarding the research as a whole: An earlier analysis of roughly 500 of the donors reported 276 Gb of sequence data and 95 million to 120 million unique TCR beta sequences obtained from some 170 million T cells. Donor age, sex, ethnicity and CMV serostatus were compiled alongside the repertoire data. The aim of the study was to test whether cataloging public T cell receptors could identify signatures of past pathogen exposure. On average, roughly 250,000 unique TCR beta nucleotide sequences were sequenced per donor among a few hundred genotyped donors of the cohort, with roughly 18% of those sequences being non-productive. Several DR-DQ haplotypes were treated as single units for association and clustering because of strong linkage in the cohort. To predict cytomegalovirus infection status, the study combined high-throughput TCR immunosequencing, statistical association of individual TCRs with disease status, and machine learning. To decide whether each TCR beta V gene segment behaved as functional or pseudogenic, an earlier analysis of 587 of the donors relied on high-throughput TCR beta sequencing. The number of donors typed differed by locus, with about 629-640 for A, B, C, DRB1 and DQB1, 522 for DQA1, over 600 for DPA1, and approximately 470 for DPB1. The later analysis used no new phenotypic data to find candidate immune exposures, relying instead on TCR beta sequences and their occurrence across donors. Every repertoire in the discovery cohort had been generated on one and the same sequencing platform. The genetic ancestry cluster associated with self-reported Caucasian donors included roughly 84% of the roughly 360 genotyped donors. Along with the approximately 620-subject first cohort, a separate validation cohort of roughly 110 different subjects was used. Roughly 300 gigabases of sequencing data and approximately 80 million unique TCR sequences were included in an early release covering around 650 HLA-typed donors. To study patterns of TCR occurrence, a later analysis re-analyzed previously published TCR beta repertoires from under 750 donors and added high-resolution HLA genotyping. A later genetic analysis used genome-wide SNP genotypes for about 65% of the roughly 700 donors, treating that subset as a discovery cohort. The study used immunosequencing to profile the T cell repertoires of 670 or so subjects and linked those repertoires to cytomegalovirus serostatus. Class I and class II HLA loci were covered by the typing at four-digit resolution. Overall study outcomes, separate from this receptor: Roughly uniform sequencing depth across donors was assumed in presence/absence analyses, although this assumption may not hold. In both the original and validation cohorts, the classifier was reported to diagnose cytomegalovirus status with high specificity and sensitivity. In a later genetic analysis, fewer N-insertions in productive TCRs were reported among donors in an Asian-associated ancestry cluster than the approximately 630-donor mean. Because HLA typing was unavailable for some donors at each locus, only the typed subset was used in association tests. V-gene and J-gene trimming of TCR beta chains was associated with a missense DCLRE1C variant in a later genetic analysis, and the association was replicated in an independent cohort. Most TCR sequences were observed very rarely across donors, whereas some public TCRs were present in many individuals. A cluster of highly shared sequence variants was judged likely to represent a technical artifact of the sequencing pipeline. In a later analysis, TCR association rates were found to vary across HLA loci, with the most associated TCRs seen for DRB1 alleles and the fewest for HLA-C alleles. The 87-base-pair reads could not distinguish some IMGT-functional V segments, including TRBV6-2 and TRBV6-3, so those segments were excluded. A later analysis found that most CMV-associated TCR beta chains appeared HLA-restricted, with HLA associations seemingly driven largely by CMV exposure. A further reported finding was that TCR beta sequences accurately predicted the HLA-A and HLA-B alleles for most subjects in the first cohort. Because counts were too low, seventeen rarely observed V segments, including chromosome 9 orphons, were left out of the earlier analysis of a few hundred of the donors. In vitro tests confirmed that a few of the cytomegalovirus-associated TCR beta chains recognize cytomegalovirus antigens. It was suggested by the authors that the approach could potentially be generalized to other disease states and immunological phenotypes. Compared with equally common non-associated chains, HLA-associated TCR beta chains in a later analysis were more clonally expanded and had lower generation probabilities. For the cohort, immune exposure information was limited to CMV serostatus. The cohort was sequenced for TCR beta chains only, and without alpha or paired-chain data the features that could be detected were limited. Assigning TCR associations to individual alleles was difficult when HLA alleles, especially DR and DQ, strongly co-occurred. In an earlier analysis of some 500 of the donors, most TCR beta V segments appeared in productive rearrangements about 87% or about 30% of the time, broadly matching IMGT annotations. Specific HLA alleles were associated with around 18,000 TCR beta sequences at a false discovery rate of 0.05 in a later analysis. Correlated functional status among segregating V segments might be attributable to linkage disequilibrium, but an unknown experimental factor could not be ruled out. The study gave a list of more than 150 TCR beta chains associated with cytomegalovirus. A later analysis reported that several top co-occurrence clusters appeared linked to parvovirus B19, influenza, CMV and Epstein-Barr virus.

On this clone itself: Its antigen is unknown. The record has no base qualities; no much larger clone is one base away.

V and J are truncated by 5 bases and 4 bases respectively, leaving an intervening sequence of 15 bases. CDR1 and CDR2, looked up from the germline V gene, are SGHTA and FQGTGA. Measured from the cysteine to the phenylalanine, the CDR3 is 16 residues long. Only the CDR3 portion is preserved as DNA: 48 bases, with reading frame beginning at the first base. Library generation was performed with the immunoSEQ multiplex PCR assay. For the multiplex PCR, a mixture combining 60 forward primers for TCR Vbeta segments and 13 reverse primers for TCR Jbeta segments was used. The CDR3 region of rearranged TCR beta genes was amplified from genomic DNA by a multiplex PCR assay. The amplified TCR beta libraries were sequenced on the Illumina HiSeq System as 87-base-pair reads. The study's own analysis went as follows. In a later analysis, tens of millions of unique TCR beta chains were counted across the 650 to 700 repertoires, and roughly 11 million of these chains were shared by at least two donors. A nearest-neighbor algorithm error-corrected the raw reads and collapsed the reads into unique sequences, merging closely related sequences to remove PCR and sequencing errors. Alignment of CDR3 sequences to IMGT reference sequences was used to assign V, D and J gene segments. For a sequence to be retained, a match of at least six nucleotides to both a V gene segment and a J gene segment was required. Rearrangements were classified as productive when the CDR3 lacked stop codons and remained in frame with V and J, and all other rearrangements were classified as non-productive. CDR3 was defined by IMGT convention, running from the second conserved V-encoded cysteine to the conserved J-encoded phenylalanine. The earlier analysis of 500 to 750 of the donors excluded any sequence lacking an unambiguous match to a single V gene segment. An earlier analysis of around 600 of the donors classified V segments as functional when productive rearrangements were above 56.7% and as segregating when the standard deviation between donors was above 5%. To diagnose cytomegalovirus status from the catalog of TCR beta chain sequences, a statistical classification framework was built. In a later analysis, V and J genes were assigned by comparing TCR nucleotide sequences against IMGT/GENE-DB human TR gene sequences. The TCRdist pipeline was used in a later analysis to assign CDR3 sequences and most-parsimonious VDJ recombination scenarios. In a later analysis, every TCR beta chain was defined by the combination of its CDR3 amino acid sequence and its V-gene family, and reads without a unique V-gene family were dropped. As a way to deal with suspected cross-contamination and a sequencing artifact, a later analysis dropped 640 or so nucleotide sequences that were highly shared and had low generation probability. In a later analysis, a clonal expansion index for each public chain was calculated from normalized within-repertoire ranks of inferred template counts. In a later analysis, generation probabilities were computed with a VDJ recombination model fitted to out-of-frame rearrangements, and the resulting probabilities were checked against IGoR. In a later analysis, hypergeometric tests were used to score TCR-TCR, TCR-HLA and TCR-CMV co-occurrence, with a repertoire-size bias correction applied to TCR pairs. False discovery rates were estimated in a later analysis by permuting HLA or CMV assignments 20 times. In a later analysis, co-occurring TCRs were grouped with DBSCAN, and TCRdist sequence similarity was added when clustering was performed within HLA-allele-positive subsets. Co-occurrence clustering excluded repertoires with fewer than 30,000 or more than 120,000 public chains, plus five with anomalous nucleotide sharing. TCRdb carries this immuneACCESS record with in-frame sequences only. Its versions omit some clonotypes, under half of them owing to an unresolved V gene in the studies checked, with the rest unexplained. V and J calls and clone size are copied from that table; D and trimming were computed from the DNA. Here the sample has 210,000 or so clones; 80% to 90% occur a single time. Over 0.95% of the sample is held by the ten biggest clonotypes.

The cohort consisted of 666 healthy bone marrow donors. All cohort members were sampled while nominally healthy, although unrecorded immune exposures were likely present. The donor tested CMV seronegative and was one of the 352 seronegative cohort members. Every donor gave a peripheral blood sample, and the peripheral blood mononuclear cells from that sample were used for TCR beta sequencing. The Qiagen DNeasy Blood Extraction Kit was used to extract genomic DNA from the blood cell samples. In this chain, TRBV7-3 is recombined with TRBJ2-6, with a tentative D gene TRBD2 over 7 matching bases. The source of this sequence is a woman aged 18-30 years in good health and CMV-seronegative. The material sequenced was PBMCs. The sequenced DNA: TGTGCCAGCAGCCCTAGGGGGGGGGCCGGGGCCAACGTCCTGACTTTC. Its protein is CASSPRGGAGANVLTF.